The clone carrying this T cell receptor (beta chain) has at least ten counts. In the authors' methods: Amplifying reference gene primers gave estimates of nucleated cell counts. TCRdb's table, derived via immunoSEQ multiplex PCR, lists solely in-frame clones and lacks some. V, J and clone size derive from that table, while D and trimming were established from the DNA sequence. The sample shows over 250,000 clones, 60% to 75% of them seen only once. This sample was taken from a study of blood T cell repertoires in COVID-19. Study overall: There were acute and convalescent COVID-19 samples, and they came from the United States, Italy and Spain. Sources were T cells, B-cell-depleted T cells, or PBMCs; the material itself was cDNA or gDNA.

Input material: peripheral blood. The TCR comes from a woman older than 75 with acute or convalescent COVID-19.

CDR3 in amino acids: CASSDRANPNTGELFF. CDR3 nucleotides: TGTGCCAGCTCGGACAGGGCCAACCCAAACACCGGGGAGCTGTTTTTT. V gene TRBV7-6 combines with J gene TRBJ2-2; TRBD1 aligns across 8 bases. V gave up 8 bases and J gave up 2 bases; unmatched junction bases: 10. The CDR3 covers 16 residues. Germline V gene lookup returns CDR1 SGHVS and CDR2 FNYEAQ.